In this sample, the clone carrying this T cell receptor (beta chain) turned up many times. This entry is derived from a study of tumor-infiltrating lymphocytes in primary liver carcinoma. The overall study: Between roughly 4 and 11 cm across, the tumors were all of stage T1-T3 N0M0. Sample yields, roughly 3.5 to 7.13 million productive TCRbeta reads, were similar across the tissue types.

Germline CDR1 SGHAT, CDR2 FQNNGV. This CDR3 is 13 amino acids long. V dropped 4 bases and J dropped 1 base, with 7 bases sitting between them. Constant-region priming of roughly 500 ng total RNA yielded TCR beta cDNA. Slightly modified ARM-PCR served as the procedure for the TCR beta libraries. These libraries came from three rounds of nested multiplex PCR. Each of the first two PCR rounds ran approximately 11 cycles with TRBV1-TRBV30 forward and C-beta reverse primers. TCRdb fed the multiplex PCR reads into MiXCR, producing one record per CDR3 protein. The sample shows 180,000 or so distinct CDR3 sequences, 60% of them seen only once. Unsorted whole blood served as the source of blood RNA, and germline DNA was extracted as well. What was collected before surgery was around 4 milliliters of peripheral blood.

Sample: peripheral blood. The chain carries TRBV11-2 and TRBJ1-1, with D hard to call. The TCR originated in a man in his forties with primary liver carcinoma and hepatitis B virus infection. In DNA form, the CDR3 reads TGTGCCAGCAGCTCCCTGGCGAACACTGAAGCTTTCTTT. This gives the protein CASSSLANTEAFF. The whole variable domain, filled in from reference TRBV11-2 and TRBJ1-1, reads EAGVAQSPRYKIIEKRQSVAFWCNPISGHATLYWYQQILGQGPKLLIQFQNNGVVDDSQLPKDRFSAERLKGVDSTLKIQPAKLEDSAVYLCASSSLANTEAFFGQGTRLTVV.